This TCR beta chain was found in a study of T cells in Graves' hyperthyroidism and ophthalmopathy (dated by TCRdb to 2018 to 2020). About the investigation overall: Peripheral blood was sampled at the time of initial diagnosis, prior to any treatment. TCR V-J signatures able to tell the groups apart were searched for in a discovery cohort of approximately 95 patients, of whom 43 had Graves' ophthalmopathy and around 58 had stable Graves' hyperthyroidism. An independent validation cohort of around 19 hyperthyroidism patients and some 15 patients who later progressed to ophthalmopathy tested prospective prediction of ophthalmopathy. The roughly 100 discovery patients were divided at random into training and test sets in a 7:3 ratio. Thyroid tissue and blood T-cell repertoires from several Graves' hyperthyroidism patients were also compared in the study. After blood sampling, hyperthyroidism patients were treated with methimazole at a starting dose of 30 mg daily, and ophthalmopathy patients were treated with high-dose intravenous methylprednisolone. The paper describes TCR Vbeta CDR3 sequencing of 120 to 150 peripheral blood samples, made up of 43 ophthalmopathy patients, around 78 hyperthyroidism patients and 17 progressor patients. General conclusions and limits of the study: During validation, the model predicted progression to ophthalmopathy a median of about 6.5 months ahead of onset, with around 65% sensitivity and under 85% specificity. Most expanded thyroid clonotypes (frequency above 0.001) were also detected in blood, suggesting blood repertoires may reflect thyroid immune responses. A 13 V-J signature model separated ophthalmopathy from stable hyperthyroidism, with around 90% sensitivity and just under 84% specificity in cross-validation and 80%/75% in testing. Sample size was not statistically predetermined, and investigators were not blinded to group allocation.

The TCR beta CDR3 regions were amplified from RNA transcripts. A first-round RT-PCR of the TCR CDR3 used the HTBI primer set with the Qiagen OneStep RT-PCR kit. Libraries were constructed in a second round of multiplex PCR, after which size selection and purification were carried out. Paired-end sequencing of the libraries was performed with 100 bp reads on an Illumina HiSeq2000. Concerning the study's data processing: SOAPnuke was used to process the raw data, throwing out any read that contained adapters or uncalled bases, had a mean Phred below 15, or lacked an exact constant-primer or identifier match. High-quality paired reads were merged with COPE v1.2.5, and unique nucleotide sequences were defined as clonotypes. MiTCR v1.1 was used to align clonotypes to the IMGT TRBV, TRBD and TRBJ reference segments. The analysis was restricted to V-J combinations with a frequency above 0.0001, which together covered 99.2% of the repertoires. The TCS score was defined as F50 (clonal expansion) divided by E x V (chaos), with BLOSUM62-based TCRdist calculated between CDR3 peptides within each V-J. Welch's t-statistics and random forest reduced fewer than 600 V-J features to about 12, which were used in a naive Bayes classifier (R e1071). TCRdb reprocessing: public reads trimmed at Q25 with fastp, clones called with MiXCR, in-frame beta chains kept. Rows merge per CDR3 protein into single entries with the most common DNA and genes. TCRdb's processing, not the study's, gives the V and J calls here. This sample holds roughly 500,000 distinct CDR3 sequences; about 24% were observed only once. The top ten clonotypes cover 10% to 12% of the sample.

Ophthalmopathy patients had moderately to severely active disease, Clinical Activity Score of at least 3, NOSPECS grade of at least 4, and duration under 3 months. The study excluded patients with uncontrolled infections, other autoimmune diseases, pregnancy or lactation. Diagnoses were established on the basis of clinical symptoms, serum thyroxine and TRAb, thyroid ultrasound, and orbital computed tomography. Ficoll-Paque density gradient centrifugation was used to isolate PBMCs from about 9 ml of fresh peripheral blood. Total RNA was extracted using Trizol reagent, and RNA quality was assessed on an Agilent 2100 Bioanalyzer. At the junction V is shortened by 5 bases and J by 2 bases, with 10 bases in between. The germline V gene (reference sequence) yields DFQATT for CDR1 and SNEGSKA for CDR2. The CDR3, from cysteine to phenylalanine, totals 13 residues. Just CDR3 DNA is preserved here, 39 bases in frame from base 1.

This clonotype has at least ten counts. Its antigen target is currently unknown. Base qualities are missing; no much larger clone stands one base away. The sequence is built from TRBV20-1 and TRBJ1-5, with no D gene named confidently. The TCR originated in a woman aged 30 to 39 with Graves' ophthalmopathy. Sequencing was performed on blood. In nucleotide form, the sequence is TGCAGTGCTGGTAATCGGGGCAATCAGCCCCAGCATTTT. It is translated as CSAGNRGNQPQHF.